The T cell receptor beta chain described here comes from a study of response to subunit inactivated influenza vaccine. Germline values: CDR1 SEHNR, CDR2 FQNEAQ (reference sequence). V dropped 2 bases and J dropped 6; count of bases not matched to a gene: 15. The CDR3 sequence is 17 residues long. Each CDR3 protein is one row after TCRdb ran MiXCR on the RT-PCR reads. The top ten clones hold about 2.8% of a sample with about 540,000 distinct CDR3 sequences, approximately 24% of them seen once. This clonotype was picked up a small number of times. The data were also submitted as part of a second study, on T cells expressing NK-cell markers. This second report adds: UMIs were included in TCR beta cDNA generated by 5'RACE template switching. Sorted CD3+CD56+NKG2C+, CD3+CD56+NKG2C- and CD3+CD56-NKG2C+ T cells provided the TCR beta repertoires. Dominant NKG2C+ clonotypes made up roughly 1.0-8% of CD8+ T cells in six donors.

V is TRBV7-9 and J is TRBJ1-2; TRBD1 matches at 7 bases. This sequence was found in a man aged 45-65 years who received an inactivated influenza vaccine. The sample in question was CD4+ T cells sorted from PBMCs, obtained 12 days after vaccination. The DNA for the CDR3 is TGTGCCAGCAGCTTATTGGGTCTCAGGGGGAAAATCGATGGCTACACCTTC. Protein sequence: CASSLLGLRGKIDGYTF.